This is a list of T cell receptor beta chains from one sample in a study of blood T cells in healthy people across ages. In TCRdb, the 5' RACE reads were re-called with MiXCR into one record per CDR3 protein. The sample lists some 760,000 distinct CDR3 sequences, 20% to 30% occurring once. These data were also reused for a study on T cells of mothers and their children.

Sequencing input: blood. The receptors come from a boy under 18 in good health. The CDR3 runs from the conserved cysteine through the conserved F or W. Fields, in order: clone size, J gene, V gene, D gene, CDR3 protein, CDR3 DNA. A D gene is named only where the DNA matches it firmly. Not all rows give a size; the values are once, few, many and, for expanded clones, a class.

-	TRBJ2-7	TRBV7-6	TRBD2	CASSMTGTSLYEQYF	TGTGCCAGCAGCATGACCGGGACTAGCCTCTACGAGCAGTACTTC
-	TRBJ2-7	TRBV3-1	TRBD2	CASSKEPGLAGDEQYF	TGTGCCAGCAGCAAGGAACCGGGACTAGCGGGAGACGAGCAGTACTTC
few	TRBJ2-3	TRBV28	TRBD2	CASSRAGGPLDTQYF	TGTGCCAGCAGTCGAGCGGGAGGGCCGTTAGATACGCAGTATTTT
-	TRBJ1-2	TRBV27	TRBD1	CASSSGTGIYGYTF	TGTGCCAGCAGTTCCGGGACAGGGATCTATGGCTACACCTTC
-	TRBJ2-3	TRBV27	-	CASSGYFTGTYDFTDTQYF	TGTGCCAGCAGTGGCTATTTCACCGGGACGTACGATTTCACAGATACGCAGTATTTT
few	TRBJ2-7	TRBV29-1	-	CSVGTGFSDEQYF	TGCAGCGTTGGGACTGGATTCTCAGACGAGCAGTACTTC
-	TRBJ2-7	TRBV29-1	-	CSVVVLGLTSYEQYF	TGCAGCGTTGTCGTTTTGGGACTGACATCCTACGAGCAGTACTTC
few	TRBJ2-7	TRBV28	TRBD1	CASSSSGTGMYEQYF	TGTGCCAGCAGTTCGTCCGGGACAGGGATGTACGAGCAGTACTTC
few	TRBJ2-5	TRBV25-1	TRBD2	CASSQGWTSGGAKYF	TGTGCCAGCAGTCAAGGATGGACTAGCGGTGGGGCCAAGTACTTC
-	TRBJ1-1	TRBV5-1	-	CASTFYDPGDTEAFF	TGCGCCAGCACCTTCTATGATCCGGGAGACACTGAAGCTTTCTTT
-	TRBJ1-2	TRBV9	-	CASSAGSLDGPTYGYTF	TGTGCCAGCAGCGCAGGAAGCCTTGACGGACCGACCTATGGCTACACCTTC
-	TRBJ1-2	TRBV25-1	-	CASSDLDWRDGYTF	TGTGCCAGCAGTGATCTTGACTGGAGGGATGGCTACACCTTC
few	TRBJ2-7	TRBV12-3/TRBV12-4	-	CASRPGGSATNEQYF	TGTGCCAGCAGACCTGGGGGCTCGGCTACGAACGAGCAGTACTTC
once	TRBJ2-3	TRBV11-2	-	CASSRISRDTQYF	TGTGCCAGCAGCCGGATTTCGAGGGATACGCAGTATTTT
-	TRBJ2-2	TRBV28	-	CASSLSAGEGTGELFF	TGTGCCAGCAGTTTATCTGCCGGCGAGGGCACCGGGGAGCTGTTTTTT
few	TRBJ1-2	TRBV12-3/TRBV12-4	-	CASSFLSVEIDGYTF	TGTGCCAGCAGTTTTCTTTCCGTAGAAATAGATGGCTACACCTTC
-	TRBJ1-4	TRBV2	-	CASGDGSGEKLFF	TGTGCCAGCGGGGACGGCTCCGGAGAAAAACTGTTTTTT
-	TRBJ1-1	TRBV27	-	CASSPYLGWEGTEAFF	TGTGCCAGCAGTCCGTATCTGGGCTGGGAGGGGACTGAAGCTTTCTTT
few	TRBJ2-5	TRBV7-6	TRBD2	CASSLLAGVGETQYF	TGTGCCAGCAGCCTACTAGCGGGAGTTGGAGAGACCCAGTACTTC
-	TRBJ1-1	TRBV29-1	-	CSVDRRLAEQGAFF	TGCAGCGTTGATAGGCGTCTCGCGGAGCAGGGAGCTTTCTTT
few	TRBJ2-5	TRBV20-1	-	CSARDFAGGSSETQYF	TGCAGTGCTAGAGATTTCGCCGGAGGGAGCTCAGAGACCCAGTACTTC
-	TRBJ2-1	TRBV7-9	TRBD2	CASSGTSGGAEQFF	TGTGCCAGCTCGGGGACTAGCGGGGGGGCTGAGCAGTTCTTC
few	TRBJ1-2	TRBV6-6	TRBD1	CACSPGTGVFYGYTF	TGTGCCTGCAGCCCCGGGACAGGGGTTTTCTATGGCTACACCTTC
few	TRBJ1-1	TRBV14	TRBD1	CASSRTGGLTEAFF	TGTGCCAGCAGCCGCACAGGGGGACTCACTGAAGCTTTCTTT
few	TRBJ2-7	TRBV9	-	CASSVATAEQYF	TGTGCCAGCAGCGTAGCCACAGCCGAGCAGTACTTC
many	TRBJ2-7	TRBV28	-	CASSLRVSYEQYF	TGTGCCAGCAGCTTAAGGGTATCCTACGAGCAGTACTTC
-	TRBJ2-7	TRBV29-1	TRBD1	CSVGDRVLNYEQYF	TGCAGCGTGGGGGACAGGGTCCTGAACTACGAGCAGTACTTC
few	TRBJ2-7	TRBV20-1	-	CSARLYGRTEGEQYF	TGCAGTGCCCGCCTATACGGGAGAACGGAGGGCGAGCAGTACTTC
-	TRBJ1-2	TRBV20-1	TRBD1	CSASNIRTGDGYGYTF	TGCAGTGCTAGCAATATTAGGACAGGGGATGGCTATGGCTACACCTTC
few	TRBJ2-7	TRBV29-1	-	CSVMRGFDEQYF	TGCAGCGTTATGAGGGGTTTTGACGAGCAGTACTTC
few	TRBJ2-7	TRBV28	TRBD1	CASSLGTGVYSYEQYF	TGTGCCAGCAGTTTAGGGACAGGGGTTTATTCATACGAGCAGTACTTC
-	TRBJ1-6	TRBV14	-	CASSQDLGTPLHF	TGTGCCAGCAGCCAAGATTTGGGTACACCCCTCCACTTT
-	TRBJ2-7	TRBV29-1	-	CSVGNGDEQYF	TGCAGCGTTGGTAATGGAGACGAGCAGTACTTC
few	TRBJ2-2	TRBV29-1	TRBD2	CSVGLAGYTGELFF	TGCAGCGTTGGTCTAGCGGGCTACACCGGGGAGCTGTTTTTT
-	TRBJ1-2	TRBV6-5	TRBD1	CASRVQGTFGYTF	TGTGCCAGCAGAGTACAGGGGACTTTTGGCTACACCTTC
-	TRBJ2-5	TRBV6-6	-	CASSELSGPQETQYF	TGTGCCAGCAGCGAACTTTCCGGGCCCCAAGAGACCCAGTACTTC
-	TRBJ2-2	TRBV5-5	-	CASSFEEGELFF	TGTGCCAGCAGCTTCGAGGAAGGGGAGCTGTTTTTT